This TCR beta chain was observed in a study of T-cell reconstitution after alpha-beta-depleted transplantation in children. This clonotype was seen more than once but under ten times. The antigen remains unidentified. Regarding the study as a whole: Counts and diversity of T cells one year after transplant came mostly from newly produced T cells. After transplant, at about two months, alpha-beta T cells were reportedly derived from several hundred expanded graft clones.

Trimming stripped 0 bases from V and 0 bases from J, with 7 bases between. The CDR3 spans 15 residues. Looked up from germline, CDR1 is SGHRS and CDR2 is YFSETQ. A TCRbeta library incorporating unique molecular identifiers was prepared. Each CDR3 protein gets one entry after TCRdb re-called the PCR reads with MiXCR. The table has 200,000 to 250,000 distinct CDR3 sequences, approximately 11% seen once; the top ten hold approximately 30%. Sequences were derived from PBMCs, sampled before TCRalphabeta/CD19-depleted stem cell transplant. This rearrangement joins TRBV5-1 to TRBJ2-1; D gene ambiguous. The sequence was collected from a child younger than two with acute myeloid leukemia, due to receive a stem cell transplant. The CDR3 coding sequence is TGCGCCAGCAGCTTGGACACATACTCCTACAATGAGCAGTTCTTC. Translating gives CASSLDTYSYNEQFF.